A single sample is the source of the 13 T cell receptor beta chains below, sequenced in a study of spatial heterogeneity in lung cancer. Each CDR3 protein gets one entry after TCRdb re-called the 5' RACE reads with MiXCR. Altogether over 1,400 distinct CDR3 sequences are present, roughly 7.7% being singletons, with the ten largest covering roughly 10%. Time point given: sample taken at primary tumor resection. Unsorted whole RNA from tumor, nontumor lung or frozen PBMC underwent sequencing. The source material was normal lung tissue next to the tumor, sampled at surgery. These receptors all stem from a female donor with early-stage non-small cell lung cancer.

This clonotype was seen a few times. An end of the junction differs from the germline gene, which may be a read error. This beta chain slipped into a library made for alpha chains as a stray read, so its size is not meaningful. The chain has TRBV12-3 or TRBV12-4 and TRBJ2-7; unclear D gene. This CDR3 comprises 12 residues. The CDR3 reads CASSLAYGLRIF. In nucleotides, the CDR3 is TGTGCCAGCAGTTTAGCATACGGCTTGAGGATCTTC.

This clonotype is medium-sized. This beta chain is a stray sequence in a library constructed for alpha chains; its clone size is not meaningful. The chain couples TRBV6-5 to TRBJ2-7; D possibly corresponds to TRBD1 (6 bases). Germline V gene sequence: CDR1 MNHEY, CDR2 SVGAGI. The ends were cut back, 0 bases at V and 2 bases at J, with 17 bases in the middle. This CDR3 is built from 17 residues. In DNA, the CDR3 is TGTGCCAGCAGTTACTCGCCCCACCCAGGGGATCCCTACGAGCAGTACTTC. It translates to CASSYSPHPGDPYEQYF.

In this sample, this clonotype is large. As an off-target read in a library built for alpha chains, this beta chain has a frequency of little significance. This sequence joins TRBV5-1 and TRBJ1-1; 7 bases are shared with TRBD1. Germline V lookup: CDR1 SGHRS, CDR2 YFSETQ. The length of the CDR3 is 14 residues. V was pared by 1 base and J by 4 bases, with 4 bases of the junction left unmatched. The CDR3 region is CASSLQGGGTEAFF. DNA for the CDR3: TGCGCCAGCAGCTTGCAGGGGGGAGGCACTGAAGCTTTCTTT.

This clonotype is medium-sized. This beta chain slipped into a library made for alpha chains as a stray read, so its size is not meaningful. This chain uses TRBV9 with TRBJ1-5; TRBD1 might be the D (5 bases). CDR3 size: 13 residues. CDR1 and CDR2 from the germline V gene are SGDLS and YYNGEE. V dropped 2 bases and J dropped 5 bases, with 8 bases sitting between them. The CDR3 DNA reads TGTGCCAGCAGCGTTGACAGCTATCAGCCCCAGCATTTT. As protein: CASSVDSYQPQHF.

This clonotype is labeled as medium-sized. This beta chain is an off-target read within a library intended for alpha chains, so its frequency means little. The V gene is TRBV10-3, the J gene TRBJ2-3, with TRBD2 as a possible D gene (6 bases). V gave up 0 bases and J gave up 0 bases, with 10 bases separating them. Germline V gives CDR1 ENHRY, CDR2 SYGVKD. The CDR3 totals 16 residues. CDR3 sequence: CAISESRDWSTDTQYF. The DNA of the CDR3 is TGTGCCATCAGTGAGTCGCGGGACTGGAGCACAGATACGCAGTATTTT.

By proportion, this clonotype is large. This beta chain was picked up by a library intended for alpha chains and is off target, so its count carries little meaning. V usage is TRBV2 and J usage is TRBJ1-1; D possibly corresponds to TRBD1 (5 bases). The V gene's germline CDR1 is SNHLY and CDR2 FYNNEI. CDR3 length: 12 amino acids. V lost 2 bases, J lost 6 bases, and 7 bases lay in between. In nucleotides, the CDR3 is TGTGCCAGCAGTGAAACAGGTCCTGAAGCTTTCTTT. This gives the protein CASSETGPEAFF. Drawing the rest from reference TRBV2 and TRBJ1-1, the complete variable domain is EPEVTQTPSHQVTQMGQEVILRCVPISNHLYFYWYRQILGQKVEFLVSFYNNEISEKSEIFDDQFSVERPDGSNFTLKIRSTKLEDSAMYFCASSETGPEAFFGQGTRLTVV.

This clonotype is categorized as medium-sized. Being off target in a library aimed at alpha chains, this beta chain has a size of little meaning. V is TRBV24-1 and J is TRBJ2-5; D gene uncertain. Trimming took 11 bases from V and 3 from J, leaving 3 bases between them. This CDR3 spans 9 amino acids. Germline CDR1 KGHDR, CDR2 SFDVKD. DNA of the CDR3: TGTGCCAAAGAAGAGACCCAGTACTTC. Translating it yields CAKEETQYF.

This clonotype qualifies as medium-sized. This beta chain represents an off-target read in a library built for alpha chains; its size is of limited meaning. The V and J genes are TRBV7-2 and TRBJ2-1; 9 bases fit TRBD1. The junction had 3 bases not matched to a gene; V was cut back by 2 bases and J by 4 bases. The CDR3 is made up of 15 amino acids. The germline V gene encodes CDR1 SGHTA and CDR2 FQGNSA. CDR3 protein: CASSLMTGGYNEQFF. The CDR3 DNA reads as TGTGCCAGCAGCTTAATGACAGGGGGTTACAATGAGCAGTTCTTC.

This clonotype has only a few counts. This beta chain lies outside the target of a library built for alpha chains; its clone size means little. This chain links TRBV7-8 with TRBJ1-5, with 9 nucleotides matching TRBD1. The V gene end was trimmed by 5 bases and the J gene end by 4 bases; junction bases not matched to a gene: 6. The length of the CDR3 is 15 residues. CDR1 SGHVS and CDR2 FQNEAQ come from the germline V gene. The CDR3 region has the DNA TGTGCCAGCAGCATGGGACAGGGACAAAATCAGCCCCAGCATTTT. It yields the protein CASSMGQGQNQPQHF.

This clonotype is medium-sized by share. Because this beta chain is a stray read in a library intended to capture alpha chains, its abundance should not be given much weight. The CDR3: CASSSTEGAYTF. In DNA form, the CDR3 reads TGCGCCAGCAGCTCTACGGAGGGGGCGTACACCTTC. The rearrangement links TRBV5-1 to TRBJ1-2; TRBD1 agrees at 7 bases. The CDR3 extends over 12 amino acids. From germline, CDR1 is SGHRS and CDR2 YFSETQ. The V segment lost 3 bases and the J segment 11 bases; nucleotides outside the gene matches: 7.

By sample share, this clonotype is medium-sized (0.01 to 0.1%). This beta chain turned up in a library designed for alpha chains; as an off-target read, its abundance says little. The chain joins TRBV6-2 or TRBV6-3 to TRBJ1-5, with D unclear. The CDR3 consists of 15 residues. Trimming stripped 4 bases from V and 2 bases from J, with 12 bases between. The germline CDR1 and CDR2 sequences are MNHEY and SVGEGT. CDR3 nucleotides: TGTGCCAGCAGTTCCCTTGGGCAGGGCAATCAGCCCCAGCATTTT. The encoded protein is CASSSLGQGNQPQHF.

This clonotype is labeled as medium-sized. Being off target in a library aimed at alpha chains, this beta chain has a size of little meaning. The CDR3 spells CASSLGRDYNEQFF. CDR3 sequence (DNA): TGTGCCAGCAGCTTAGGACGGGACTACAATGAGCAGTTCTTC. This chain uses TRBV11-2 with TRBJ2-1, with D perhaps matching TRBD2 (5 bases). V dropped 1 base and J dropped 3 bases, with 7 bases sitting between them. This CDR3 has 14 residues. Germline loops: CDR1 SGHAT, CDR2 FQNNGV.

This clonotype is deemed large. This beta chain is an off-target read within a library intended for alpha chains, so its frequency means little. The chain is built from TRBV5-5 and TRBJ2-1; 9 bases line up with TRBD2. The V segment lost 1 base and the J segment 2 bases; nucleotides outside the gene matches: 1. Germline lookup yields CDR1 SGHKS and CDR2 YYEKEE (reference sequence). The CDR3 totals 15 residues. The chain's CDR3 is CASSLLAGTYNEQFF. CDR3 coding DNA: TGTGCCAGCAGCTTGCTAGCGGGGACCTACAATGAGCAGTTCTTC.